This T cell receptor beta chain was found in a study of STAT5B mutations in CD4+ large granular lymphocyte leukemia. For the study at large: The CDR3 'QG' motif was associated with a particular HLA allele among healthy donors.

With regard to this clone: The target antigen is unknown.

Clones were sequenced by immunoSEQ multiplex PCR, and TCRdb holds only the in-frame ones, with some missing. Here the sample spans about 24,000 clones, about two thirds being singletons. General study findings and limits: Main leukemic clonotypes were patient-specific, but around 25% appeared at low frequency elsewhere.

The germline CDR1 and CDR2 sequences are SGHTA and FQGNSA. This CDR3 spans 16 amino acids. Trimming removed 8 bases from V and 8 bases from J; junction bases left unmatched: 19. Material for sequencing was CD4+ T cells from blood buffy coats. The chain combines TRBV7-2 with TRBJ1-2; 8 positions match TRBD1. The clonotype originates from a human donor in good health. The CDR3 is CASADREDGRREGYTF. The CDR3 DNA is TGTGCCAGCGCGGACAGGGAAGACGGGAGGAGAGAGGGCTACACCTTC.